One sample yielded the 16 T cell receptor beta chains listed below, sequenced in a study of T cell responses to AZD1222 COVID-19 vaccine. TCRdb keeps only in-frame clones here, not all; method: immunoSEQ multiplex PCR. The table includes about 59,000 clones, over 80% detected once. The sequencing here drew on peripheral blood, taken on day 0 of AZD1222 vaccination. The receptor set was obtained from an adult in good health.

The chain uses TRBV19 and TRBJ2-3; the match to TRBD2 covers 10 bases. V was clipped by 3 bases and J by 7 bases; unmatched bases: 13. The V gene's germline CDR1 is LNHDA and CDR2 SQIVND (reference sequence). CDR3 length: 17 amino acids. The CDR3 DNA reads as TGTGCCAGTAGTATGGGCGCTAGCGGGGGCGATCCTTATACGCAGTATTTT. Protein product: CASSMGASGGDPYTQYF.

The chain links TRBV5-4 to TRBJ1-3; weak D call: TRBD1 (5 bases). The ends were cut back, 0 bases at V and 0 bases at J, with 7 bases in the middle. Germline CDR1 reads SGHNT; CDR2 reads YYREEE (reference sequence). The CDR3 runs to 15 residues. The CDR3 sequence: CASSLVGTSGNTIYF. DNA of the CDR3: TGTGCCAGCAGCTTGGTGGGGACCTCTGGAAACACCATATATTTT. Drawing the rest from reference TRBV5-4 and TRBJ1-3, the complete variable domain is ETGVTQSPTHLIKTRGQQVTLRCSSQSGHNTVSWYQQALGQGPQFIFQYYREEENGRGNFPPRFSGLQFPNYSSELNVNALELDDSALYLCASSLVGTSGNTIYFGEGSWLTVV.

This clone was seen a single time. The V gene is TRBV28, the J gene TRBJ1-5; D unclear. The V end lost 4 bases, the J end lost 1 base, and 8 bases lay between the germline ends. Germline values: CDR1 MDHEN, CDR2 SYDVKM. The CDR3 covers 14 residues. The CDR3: CASSWGTSNQPQHF. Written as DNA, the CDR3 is TGTGCCAGCAGTTGGGGAACGAGCAATCAGCCCCAGCATTTT.

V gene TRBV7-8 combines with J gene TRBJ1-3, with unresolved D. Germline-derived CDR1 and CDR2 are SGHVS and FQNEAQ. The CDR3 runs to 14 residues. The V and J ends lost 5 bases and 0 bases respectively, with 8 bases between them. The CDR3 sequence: CASSKGSSGNTIYF. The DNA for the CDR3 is TGTGCCAGCAGCAAGGGAAGCTCTGGAAACACCATATATTTT.

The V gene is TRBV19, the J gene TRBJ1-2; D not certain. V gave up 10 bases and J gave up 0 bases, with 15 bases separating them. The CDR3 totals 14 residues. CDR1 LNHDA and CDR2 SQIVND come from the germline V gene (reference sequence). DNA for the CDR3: TGTGCCATCCAAAACGGGAGAGCTAACTATGGCTACACCTTC. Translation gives CAIQNGRANYGYTF.

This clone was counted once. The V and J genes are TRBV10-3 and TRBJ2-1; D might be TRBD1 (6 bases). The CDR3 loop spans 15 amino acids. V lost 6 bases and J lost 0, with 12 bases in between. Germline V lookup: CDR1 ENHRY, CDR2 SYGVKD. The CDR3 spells CAISGTRDSYNEQFF. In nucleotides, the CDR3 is TGTGCCATCAGCGGGACACGCGACTCCTACAATGAGCAGTTCTTC.

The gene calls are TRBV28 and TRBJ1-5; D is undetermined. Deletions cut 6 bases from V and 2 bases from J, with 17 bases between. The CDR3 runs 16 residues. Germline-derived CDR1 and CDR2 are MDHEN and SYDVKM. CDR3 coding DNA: TGTGCCAGCAGCCACGTGGTCCCCTTTCGCAATCAGCCCCAGCATTTT. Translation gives CASSHVVPFRNQPQHF.

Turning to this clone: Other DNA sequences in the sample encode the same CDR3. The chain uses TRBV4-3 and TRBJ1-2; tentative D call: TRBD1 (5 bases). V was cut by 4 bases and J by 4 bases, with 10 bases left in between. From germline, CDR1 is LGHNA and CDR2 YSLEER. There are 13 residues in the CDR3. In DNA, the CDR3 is TGCGCCAGCAGCCCTCAGGGTGGCTATGGCTACACCTTC. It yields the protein CASSPQGGYGYTF.

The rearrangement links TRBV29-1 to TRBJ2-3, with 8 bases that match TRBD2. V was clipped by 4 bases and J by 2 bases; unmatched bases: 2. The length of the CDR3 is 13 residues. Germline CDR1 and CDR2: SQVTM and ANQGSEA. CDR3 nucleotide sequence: TGCAGCGTTGGGCGGGGGGCCACAGATACGCAGTATTTT. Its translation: CSVGRGATDTQYF.

CDR3 in amino acids: CASSLNVAGGPEQFF. The CDR3 DNA reads as TGCGCCAGCAGCTTGAATGTAGCGGGGGGGCCTGAGCAGTTCTTC. The chain is built from TRBV5-1 and TRBJ2-1; 11 bases match TRBD2. J gave up 9 bases and V 1 base, and 6 bases lay outside the gene matches. Germline V lookup: CDR1 SGHRS, CDR2 YFSETQ. This CDR3 is built from 15 residues.

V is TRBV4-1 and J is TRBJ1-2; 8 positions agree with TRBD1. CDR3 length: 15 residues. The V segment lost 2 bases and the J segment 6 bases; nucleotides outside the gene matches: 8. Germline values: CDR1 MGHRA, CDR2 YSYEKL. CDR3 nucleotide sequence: TGCGCCAGCAGCCAACTCTCACCAGGGGGCAATGGCTACACCTTC. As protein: CASSQLSPGGNGYTF.

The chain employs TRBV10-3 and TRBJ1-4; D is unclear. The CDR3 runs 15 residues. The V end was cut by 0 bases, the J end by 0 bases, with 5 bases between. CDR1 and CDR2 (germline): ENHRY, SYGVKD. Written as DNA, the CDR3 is TGTGCCATCAGTGAGTCGGGTCCAACTAATGAAAAACTGTTTTTT. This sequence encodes CAISESGPTNEKLFF.

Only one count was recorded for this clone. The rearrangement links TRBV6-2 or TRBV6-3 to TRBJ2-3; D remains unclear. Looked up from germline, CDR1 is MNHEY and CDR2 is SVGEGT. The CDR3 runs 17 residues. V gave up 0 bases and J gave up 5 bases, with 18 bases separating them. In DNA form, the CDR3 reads TGTGCCAGCAGTTACTCGAATTTTGGCGAGCTGAGAGATACGCAGTATTTT. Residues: CASSYSNFGELRDTQYF.

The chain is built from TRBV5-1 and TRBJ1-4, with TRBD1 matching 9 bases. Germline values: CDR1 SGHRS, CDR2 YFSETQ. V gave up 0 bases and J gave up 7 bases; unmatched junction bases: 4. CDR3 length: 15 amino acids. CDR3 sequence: CASSLGDREFEKLFF. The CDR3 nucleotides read TGCGCCAGCAGCTTGGGGGACAGGGAGTTTGAAAAACTGTTTTTT.

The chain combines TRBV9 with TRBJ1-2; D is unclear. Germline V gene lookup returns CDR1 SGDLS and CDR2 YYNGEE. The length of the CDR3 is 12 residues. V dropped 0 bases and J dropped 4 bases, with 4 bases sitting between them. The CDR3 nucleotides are TGTGCCAGCAGCGTAGTATCCTATGGCTACACCTTC. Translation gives CASSVVSYGYTF.

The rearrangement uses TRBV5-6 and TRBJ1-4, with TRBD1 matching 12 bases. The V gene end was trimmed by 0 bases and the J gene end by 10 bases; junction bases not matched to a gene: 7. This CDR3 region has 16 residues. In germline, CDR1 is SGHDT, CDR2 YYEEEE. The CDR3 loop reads CASSLAAGTGGRKLFF. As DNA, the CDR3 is TGTGCCAGCAGCTTGGCTGCTGGGACAGGGGGCCGAAAACTGTTTTTT.